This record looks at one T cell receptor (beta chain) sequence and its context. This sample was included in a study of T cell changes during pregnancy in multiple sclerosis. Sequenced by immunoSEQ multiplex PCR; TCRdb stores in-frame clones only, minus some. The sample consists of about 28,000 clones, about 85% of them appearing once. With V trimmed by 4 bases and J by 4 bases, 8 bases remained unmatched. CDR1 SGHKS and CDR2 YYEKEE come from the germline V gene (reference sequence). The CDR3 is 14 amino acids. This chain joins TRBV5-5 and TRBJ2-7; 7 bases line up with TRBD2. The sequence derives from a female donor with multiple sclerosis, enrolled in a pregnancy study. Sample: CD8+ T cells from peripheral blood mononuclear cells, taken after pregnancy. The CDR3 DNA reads TGTGCCAGCAGCCTGGGGGGGGGTATGTACGAGCAGTACTTC. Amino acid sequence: CASSLGGGMYEQYF.